The clone carrying this TCR beta chain was recorded many times. This sample is part of a study of T-cell reconstitution after alpha-beta-depleted transplantation in children. The CDR3 is 15 amino acids. V dropped 7 bases and J dropped 0; count of bases not matched to a gene: 6. Molecular barcoding with unique molecular identifiers was used for the TCRbeta library. TCRdb re-called the PCR reads through MiXCR, storing one row per CDR3 protein. The profile shows around 92,000 distinct CDR3 sequences, 9.5% to 15% of them singletons. The sequence was collected from a human donor who donated a stem cell graft to a child with inherited bone marrow failure. V is TRBV12-3 or TRBV12-4 and J is TRBJ1-1; 9 nucleotides line up with TRBD1. Specimen: PBMCs from the stem cell graft donor, collected from the stem cell graft. DNA for the CDR3: TGTGCCAGCACTGTGACAGGGGGTATGAACACTGAAGCTTTCTTT. Protein product: CASTVTGGMNTEAFF.